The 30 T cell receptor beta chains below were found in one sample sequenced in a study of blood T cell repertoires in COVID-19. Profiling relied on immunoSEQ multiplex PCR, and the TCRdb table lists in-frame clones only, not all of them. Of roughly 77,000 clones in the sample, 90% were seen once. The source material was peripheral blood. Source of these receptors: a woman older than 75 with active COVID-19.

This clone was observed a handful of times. The CDR3 loop reads CASSPPSSGYTF. CDR3 DNA sequence: TGTGCCAGCAGCCCCCCTTCGAGTGGCTACACCTTC. This chain connects TRBV7-2 to TRBJ1-2, with D unresolved. This CDR3 is 12 amino acids long. Germline V lookup: CDR1 SGHTA, CDR2 FQGNSA. V lost 5 bases and J lost 7, with 11 bases in between.

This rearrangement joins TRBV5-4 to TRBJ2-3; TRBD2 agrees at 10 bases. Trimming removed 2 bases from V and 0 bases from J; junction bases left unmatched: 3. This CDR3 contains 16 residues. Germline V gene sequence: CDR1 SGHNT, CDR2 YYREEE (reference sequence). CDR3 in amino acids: CASSLKTSGSTDTQYF. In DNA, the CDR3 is TGTGCCAGCAGCTTAAAGACTAGCGGGAGCACAGATACGCAGTATTTT.

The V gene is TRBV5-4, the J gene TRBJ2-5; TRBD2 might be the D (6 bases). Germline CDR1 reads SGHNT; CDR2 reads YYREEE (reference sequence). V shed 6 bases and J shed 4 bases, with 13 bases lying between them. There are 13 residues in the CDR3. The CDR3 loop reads CASTWAGSETQYF. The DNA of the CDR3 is TGTGCCAGCACCTGGGCGGGATCAGAGACCCAGTACTTC. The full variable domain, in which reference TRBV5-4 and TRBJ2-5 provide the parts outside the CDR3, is ETGVTQSPTHLIKTRGQQVTLRCSSQSGHNTVSWYQQALGQGPQFIFQYYREEENGRGNFPPRFSGLQFPNYSSELNVNALELDDSALYLCASTWAGSETQYFGPGTRLLVL.

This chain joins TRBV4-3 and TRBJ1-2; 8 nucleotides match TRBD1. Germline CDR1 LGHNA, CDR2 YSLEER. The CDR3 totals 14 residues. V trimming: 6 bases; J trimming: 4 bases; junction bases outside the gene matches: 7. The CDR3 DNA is TGCGCCAGCAGTCCGGACAGGGTTGTCTATGGCTACACCTTC. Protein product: CASSPDRVVYGYTF.

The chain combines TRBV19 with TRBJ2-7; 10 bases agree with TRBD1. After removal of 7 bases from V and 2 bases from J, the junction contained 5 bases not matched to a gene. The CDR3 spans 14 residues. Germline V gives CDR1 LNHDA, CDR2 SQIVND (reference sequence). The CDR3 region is CASNPGTGAYEQYF. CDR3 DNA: TGTGCCAGTAACCCCGGGACAGGGGCCTACGAGCAGTACTTC.

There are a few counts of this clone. CDR3 DNA sequence: TGTGCCAGCAGTTTATGGATAGCGGAAAGCTCCTACGAGCAGTACTTC. This gives the protein CASSLWIAESSYEQYF. The V gene is TRBV28, the J gene TRBJ2-7; TRBD2 is a possible D gene (6 bases). CDR3 size: 16 residues. V lost 0 bases to trimming and J lost 0 bases, with 12 bases between them. CDR1 and CDR2 (germline): MDHEN, SYDVKM.

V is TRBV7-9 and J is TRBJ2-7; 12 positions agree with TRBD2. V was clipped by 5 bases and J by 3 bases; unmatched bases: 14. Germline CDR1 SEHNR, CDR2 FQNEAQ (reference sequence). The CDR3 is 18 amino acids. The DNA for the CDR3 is TGTGCCAGCAGCCCGGGACAGCTAGGACTAGCGGGGCTCTACGAGCAGTACTTC. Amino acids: CASSPGQLGLAGLYEQYF.

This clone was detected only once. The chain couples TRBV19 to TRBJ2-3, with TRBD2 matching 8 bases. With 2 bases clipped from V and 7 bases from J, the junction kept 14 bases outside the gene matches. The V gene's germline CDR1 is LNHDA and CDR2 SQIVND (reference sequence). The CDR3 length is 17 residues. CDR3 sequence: CASSIMGASGRGNTQYF. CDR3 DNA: TGTGCCAGTAGTATAATGGGGGCGAGCGGGAGAGGAAATACGCAGTATTTT.

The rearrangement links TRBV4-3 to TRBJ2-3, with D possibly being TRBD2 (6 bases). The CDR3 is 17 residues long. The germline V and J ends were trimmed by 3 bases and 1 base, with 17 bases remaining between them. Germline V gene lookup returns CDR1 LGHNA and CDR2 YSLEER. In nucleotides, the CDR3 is TGCGCCAGCAGCCATCCCGGGGCGGCTAGCGGCACAGATACGCAGTATTTT. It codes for CASSHPGAASGTDTQYF.

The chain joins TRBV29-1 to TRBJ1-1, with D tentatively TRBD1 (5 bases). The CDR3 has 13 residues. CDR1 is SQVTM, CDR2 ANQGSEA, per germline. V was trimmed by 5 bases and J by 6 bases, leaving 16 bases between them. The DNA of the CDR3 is TGCAGCGTTACCCAGGGAGGGAATCCTGAAGCTTTCTTT. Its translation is CSVTQGGNPEAFF.

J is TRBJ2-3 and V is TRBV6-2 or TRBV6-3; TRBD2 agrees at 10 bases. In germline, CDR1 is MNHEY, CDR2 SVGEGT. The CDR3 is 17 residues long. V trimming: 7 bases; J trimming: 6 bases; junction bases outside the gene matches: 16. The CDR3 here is CASTPEGATSGWDTQYF. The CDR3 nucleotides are TGTGCCAGCACCCCAGAGGGGGCGACTAGCGGGTGGGATACGCAGTATTTT.

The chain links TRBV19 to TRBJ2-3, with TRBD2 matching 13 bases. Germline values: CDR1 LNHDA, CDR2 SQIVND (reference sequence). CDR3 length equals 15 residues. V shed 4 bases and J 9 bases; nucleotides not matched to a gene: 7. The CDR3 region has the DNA TGTGCCAGTAGTACCGGGACTAGCGGGAAATCCACGCAGTATTTT. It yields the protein CASSTGTSGKSTQYF.

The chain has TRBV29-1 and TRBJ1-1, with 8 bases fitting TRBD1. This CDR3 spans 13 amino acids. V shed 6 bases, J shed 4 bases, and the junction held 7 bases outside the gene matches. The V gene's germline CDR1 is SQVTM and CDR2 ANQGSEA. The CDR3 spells CSVRRGLGTEAFF. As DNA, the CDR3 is TGCAGCGTCCGCAGGGGGCTGGGCACTGAAGCTTTCTTT.

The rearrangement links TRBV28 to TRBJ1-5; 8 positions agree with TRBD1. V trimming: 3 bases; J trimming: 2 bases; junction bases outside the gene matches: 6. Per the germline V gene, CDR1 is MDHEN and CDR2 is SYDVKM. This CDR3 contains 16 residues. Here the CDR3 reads CASSFIPGQGNQPQHF. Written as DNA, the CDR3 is TGTGCCAGCAGTTTCATACCGGGACAGGGCAATCAGCCCCAGCATTTT.

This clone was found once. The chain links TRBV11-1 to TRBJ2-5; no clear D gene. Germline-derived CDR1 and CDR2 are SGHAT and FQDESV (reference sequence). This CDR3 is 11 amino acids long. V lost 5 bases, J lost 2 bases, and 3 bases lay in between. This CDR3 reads CASSQQETQYF. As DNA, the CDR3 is TGTGCCAGCAGCCAGCAAGAGACCCAGTACTTC.

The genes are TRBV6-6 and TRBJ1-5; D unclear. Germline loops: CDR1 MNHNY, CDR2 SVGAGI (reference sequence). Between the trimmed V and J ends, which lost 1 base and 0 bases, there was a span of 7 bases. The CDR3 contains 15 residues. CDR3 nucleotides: TGTGCCAGCAGTTACTATCGGGTTAGCAATCAGCCCCAGCATTTT. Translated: CASSYYRVSNQPQHF.

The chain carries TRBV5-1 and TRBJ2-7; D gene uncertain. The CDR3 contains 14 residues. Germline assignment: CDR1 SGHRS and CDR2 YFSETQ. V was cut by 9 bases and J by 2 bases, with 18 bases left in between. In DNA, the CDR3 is TGCGCCACCAAGAGGTATACGACCGCCTACGAGCAGTACTTC. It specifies CATKRYTTAYEQYF. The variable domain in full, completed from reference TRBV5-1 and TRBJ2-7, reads KAGVTQTPRYLIKTRGQQVTLSCSPISGHRSVSWYQQTPGQGLQFLFEYFSETQRNKGNFPGRFSGRQFSNSRSEMNVSTLELGDSALYLCATKRYTTAYEQYFGPGTRLTVT.

As DNA, the CDR3 is TGTGCCAGCAGCTTGGACGGGATCGCCTACAATGAGCAGTTCTTC. Its translation: CASSLDGIAYNEQFF. The V call is TRBV5-4, the J call TRBJ2-1, with D possibly TRBD2 on 5 matching bases. The CDR3 length is 15 residues. Germline CDR1 and CDR2: SGHNT and YYREEE (reference sequence). V was cut by 0 bases and J by 2 bases, with 9 bases left in between.

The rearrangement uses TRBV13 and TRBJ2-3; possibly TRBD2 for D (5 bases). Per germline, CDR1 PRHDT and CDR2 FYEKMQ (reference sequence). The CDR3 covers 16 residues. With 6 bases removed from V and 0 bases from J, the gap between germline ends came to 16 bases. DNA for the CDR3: TGTGCCAGCAGACTAGGCGGGTACACTAGCACAGATACGCAGTATTTT. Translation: CASRLGGYTSTDTQYF.

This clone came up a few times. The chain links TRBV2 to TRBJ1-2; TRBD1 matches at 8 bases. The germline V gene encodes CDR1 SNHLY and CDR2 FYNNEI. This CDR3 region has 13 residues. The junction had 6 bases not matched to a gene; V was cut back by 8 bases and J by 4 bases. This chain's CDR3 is CASSRGQAYGYTF. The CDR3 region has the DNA TGTGCCAGCTCCAGGGGGCAAGCCTATGGCTACACCTTC.

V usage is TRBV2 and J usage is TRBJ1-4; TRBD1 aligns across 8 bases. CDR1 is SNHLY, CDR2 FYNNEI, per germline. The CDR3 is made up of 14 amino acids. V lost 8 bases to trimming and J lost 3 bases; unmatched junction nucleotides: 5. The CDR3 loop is CASVRQGSNEKLFF. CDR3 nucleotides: TGTGCCAGCGTGAGACAGGGGTCTAATGAAAAACTGTTTTTT.

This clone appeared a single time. The CDR3 sequence: CASSLFRWQTSGRRDTQYF. The CDR3, as DNA: TGTGCCAGCAGTTTATTTCGGTGGCAAACTAGCGGGAGAAGAGATACGCAGTATTTT. This chain uses TRBV28 with TRBJ2-3; 11 nucleotides line up with TRBD2. V was pared by 1 base and J by 5 bases, with 14 bases of the junction left unmatched. There are 19 residues in the CDR3. In germline, CDR1 is MDHEN, CDR2 SYDVKM.

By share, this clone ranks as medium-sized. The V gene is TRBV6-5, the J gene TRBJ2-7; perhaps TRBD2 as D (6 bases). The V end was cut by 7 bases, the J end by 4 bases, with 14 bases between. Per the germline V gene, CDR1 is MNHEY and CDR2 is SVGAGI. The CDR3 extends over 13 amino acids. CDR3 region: CASMGLTAYEQYF. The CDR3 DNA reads TGTGCCAGCATGGGACTGACAGCTTACGAGCAGTACTTC.

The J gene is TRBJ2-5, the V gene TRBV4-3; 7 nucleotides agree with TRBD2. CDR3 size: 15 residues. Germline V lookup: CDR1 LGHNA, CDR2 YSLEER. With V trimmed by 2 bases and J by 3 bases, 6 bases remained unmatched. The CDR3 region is CASSQRGRGEETQYF. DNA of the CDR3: TGCGCCAGCAGCCAAAGGGGCCGGGGGGAAGAGACCCAGTACTTC.

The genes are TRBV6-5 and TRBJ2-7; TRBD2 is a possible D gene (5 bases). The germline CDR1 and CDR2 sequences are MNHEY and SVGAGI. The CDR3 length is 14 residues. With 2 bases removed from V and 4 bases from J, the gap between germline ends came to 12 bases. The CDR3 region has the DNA TGTGCCAGCAGTTACGTCGGGATCGGGTACGAGCAGTACTTC. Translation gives CASSYVGIGYEQYF.

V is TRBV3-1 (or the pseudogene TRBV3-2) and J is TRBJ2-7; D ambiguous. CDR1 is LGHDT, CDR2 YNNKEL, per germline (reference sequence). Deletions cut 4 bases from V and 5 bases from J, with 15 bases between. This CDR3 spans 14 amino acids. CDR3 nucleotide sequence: TGTGCCAGCAGCCTCTCAAGCCTCCCCCACGAGCAGTACTTC. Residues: CASSLSSLPHEQYF.

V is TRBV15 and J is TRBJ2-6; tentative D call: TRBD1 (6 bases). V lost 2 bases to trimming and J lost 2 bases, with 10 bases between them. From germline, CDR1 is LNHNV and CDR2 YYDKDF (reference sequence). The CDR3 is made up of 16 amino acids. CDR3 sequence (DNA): TGTGCCACCAGCAGACAGACAGGCACTGGGGCCAACGTCCTGACTTTC. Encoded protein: CATSRQTGTGANVLTF.

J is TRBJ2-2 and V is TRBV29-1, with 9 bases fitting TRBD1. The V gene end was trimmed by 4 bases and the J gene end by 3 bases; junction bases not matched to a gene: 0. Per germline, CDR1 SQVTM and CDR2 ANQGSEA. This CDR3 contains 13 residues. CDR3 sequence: CSVGDRDTGELFF. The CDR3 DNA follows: TGCAGCGTTGGGGACAGGGACACCGGGGAGCTGTTTTTT.

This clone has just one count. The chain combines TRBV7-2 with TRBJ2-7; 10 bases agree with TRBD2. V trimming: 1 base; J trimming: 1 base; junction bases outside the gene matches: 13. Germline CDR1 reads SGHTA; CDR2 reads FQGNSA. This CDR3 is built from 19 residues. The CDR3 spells CASSLGLAGVYSPSYEQYF. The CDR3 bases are TGTGCCAGCAGCTTAGGCCTAGCGGGAGTTTATAGCCCATCCTACGAGCAGTACTTC.

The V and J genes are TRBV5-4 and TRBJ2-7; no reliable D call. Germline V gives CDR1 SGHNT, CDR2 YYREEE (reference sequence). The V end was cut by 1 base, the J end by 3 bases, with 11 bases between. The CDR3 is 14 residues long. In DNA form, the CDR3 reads TGTGCCAGCAGCTTGAATGGCGGCCTCTACGAGCAGTACTTC. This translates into CASSLNGGLYEQYF.